A selection of T cell receptor beta chains follows, all from one sample in a study of monozygotic twins with inflammatory bowel disease. TCRdb re-called the 5' RACE reads and shows each CDR3 protein once, DNA omitted. The sample data list under 200,000 distinct CDR3 sequences. The specimen sequenced was blood. The receptors were gathered from a human donor with ulcerative colitis or Crohn's disease, or a healthy co-twin of an affected twin (not recorded which). Each CDR3 is given with its conserved first and last residue.

length	V	J	CDR3
14	TRBV5-1	TRBJ1-2	CASSPLDSLEGYTF
16	TRBV5-5	TRBJ2-2	CASSLGLAGNTGELFF
16	TRBV7-9	TRBJ2-5	CASSPARQGLWETQYF
11	TRBV6-6	TRBJ2-5	CASSYSETQYF
15	TRBV24-1	TRBJ2-4	CATSDPGVLQNIRYF
17	TRBV28	TRBJ2-3	CASSSLAWGDHTDTQYF
13	TRBV5-1	TRBJ1-1	CASSRGAATEAFF
17	TRBV7-6	TRBJ2-2	CASSRIAGGANTGELFF
16	TRBV4-1	TRBJ2-1	CASSQAPGQGYNEQFF
12	TRBV14	TRBJ2-7	CASNAFPYEQYF
15	TRBV25-1	TRBJ2-5	CASSLRPDREETQYF
12	TRBV29-1	TRBJ2-7	CSVEVDSYEQYF
16	TRBV7-9	TRBJ1-5	CASSRKGGNGNQPQHF
15	TRBV25-1	TRBJ2-5	CASSEPQGVWETQYF
16	TRBV9	TRBJ2-3	CASSVNDRGEIDTQYF
16	TRBV7-8	TRBJ2-1	CASSRNAGTGLNEQFF
13	TRBV18	TRBJ2-3	CASSPRPTDTQYF
13	TRBV5-1	TRBJ2-7	CASSSTGLDEQYF